A selection of T cell receptor beta chains follows, all from one sample in a study of shared clonotypes between healthy human individuals. The table came from immunoSEQ multiplex PCR; TCRdb's copy has only in-frame clones and leaves some out. The data contain over a million clones, around 95% of them seen just once; the ten biggest clones take up roughly 1.1%. Sequences were obtained from naive CD4+ T cells sorted from blood. The receptors shown here come from a young man in good health. CDR3s include the opening cysteine and the closing phenylalanine or tryptophan. The D gene is left open where the match is weak. The size of a clone is reported for some rows only, either as once, few or many, or as a class for expanded clones.

clone size	V gene	D gene	J gene	CDR3 DNA	CDR3 protein
-	TRBV5-1	-	TRBJ1-4	TGCGCCAGCAGCTTAGGGACATCCAGCCAAGAACTGTTTTTT	CASSLGTSSQELFF
-	TRBV11-2	-	TRBJ2-5	TGTGCCAGCAGTGACCGGGGGGCTGGGACCCAGTACTTC	CASSDRGAGTQYF
-	TRBV5-8	TRBD1	TRBJ2-5	TGTGCCAGCAGCTCCGACAGGGACGAGACCCAGTACTTC	CASSSDRDETQYF
-	TRBV5-1	-	TRBJ2-7	TGCGCCAGCAGCTTGTCCGTGTCCTACGAGCAGTACTTC	CASSLSVSYEQYF
-	TRBV5-1	-	TRBJ2-3	TGCGCCAGCAGCTTGGACGGAAGCACAGATACGCAGTATTTT	CASSLDGSTDTQYF
once	TRBV29-1	TRBD2	TRBJ2-7	TGCAGCGTTCTAGCGGGAGGGTACGAGCAGTACTTC	CSVLAGGYEQYF
-	TRBV11-3	-	TRBJ2-1	TGTGCCAGCAGCTGGGGGTTTGGTGAGCAGTTCTTC	CASSWGFGEQFF
-	TRBV27	TRBD1	TRBJ2-7	TGTGCCAGCCAAAAATTCTTAGCCGGGACAGGGGGATCGGGCTACGAGCAGTACTTC	CASQKFLAGTGGSGYEQYF
-	TRBV2	TRBD1	TRBJ2-7	TGTGCCAGCAGGATGGGGACAGAAACGTACGAGCAGTACTTC	CASRMGTETYEQYF
-	TRBV5-4	-	TRBJ2-5	TGTGCCAGCAGCTTGGCCCCTGGGGACCGCGGGGAGACCCAGTACTTC	CASSLAPGDRGETQYF
once	TRBV11-2	TRBD2	TRBJ2-7	TGTGCCAGCAGCTCCGAAAGTAGACTAGCGAGGTTCCACACACAGTACTTC	CASSSESRLARFHTQYF
-	TRBV6-6	-	TRBJ2-3	TGTGCCAGCAGTTACGACAGATACACAGATACGCAGTATTTT	CASSYDRYTDTQYF
-	TRBV7-2	TRBD1	TRBJ2-3	TGTGCCAGCAGGAGGACAGGTCTCACAGATACGCAGTATTTT	CASRRTGLTDTQYF
-	TRBV19	-	TRBJ1-2	TGTGCCAGCGTTGAAAGCGGGACAATCTATGGCTACACCTTC	CASVESGTIYGYTF
-	TRBV28	TRBD2	TRBJ2-1	TGTGCCAGCAGACTAGCGGGGAATGAGCAGTTCTTC	CASRLAGNEQFF
-	TRBV6-1	-	TRBJ2-1	TGTGCCAGCAGTGAATTGTTGGCGGGTGCCTACAATGAGCAGTTCTTC	CASSELLAGAYNEQFF
-	TRBV2	-	TRBJ1-2	TGTGCCAGCAGTGAAAATGTGGGGGGCTATGGCTACACCTTC	CASSENVGGYGYTF
-	TRBV4-1	TRBD2	TRBJ2-7	TGCGCCAGCAGCCTGCGGGAGAGCTCCTACGAGCAGTACTTC	CASSLRESSYEQYF
-	TRBV9	TRBD2	TRBJ2-5	TGTGCCAGCAGCCCGGGACCCTTTGGACTAGCGGGAGGGCAGGTGGAGACCCAGTACTTC	CASSPGPFGLAGGQVETQYF
-	TRBV5-1	-	TRBJ2-7	TGCGCCAGCAGCTTGGTGGGAGGTCCCTACGAGCAGTACTTC	CASSLVGGPYEQYF
once	TRBV7-2	-	TRBJ1-1	TGTGCCAGCAGTCGGGAGGCAGGGAGGATTGGCACTGAAGCTTTCTTT	CASSREAGRIGTEAFF
-	TRBV4-2	-	TRBJ2-2	TGTGCCAGCAGCCAAGATTGGGGGGCCGGGGAGCTGTTTTTT	CASSQDWGAGELFF
-	TRBV9	-	TRBJ1-2	TGTGCCAGCAGCTCACCGTGGGGCTATGGCTACACCTTC	CASSSPWGYGYTF
-	TRBV7-2	-	TRBJ2-7	TGTGCCAGCAGCCCCGGGCGGGCCTACGAGCAGTACTTC	CASSPGRAYEQYF
-	TRBV28	-	TRBJ2-5	TGTGCCATCGCCGAGGGGTCTTCCCAAGAGACCCAGTACTTC	CAIAEGSSQETQYF
-	TRBV12-5	-	TRBJ2-1	TGTGCTAGTGGTTTGGTTACAGGGCGCAGCTCCTACAATGAGCAGTTCTTC	CASGLVTGRSSYNEQFF
-	TRBV9	TRBD2	TRBJ2-1	TGTGCCAGCAGCTCCACCGGGACTAGCGGGCTCGATGAGCAGTTCTTC	CASSSTGTSGLDEQFF
-	TRBV4-1	-	TRBJ1-2	TGCGCCAGCAGCCCGCTCGTCCAGGATAGCTACTATGGCTACACCTTC	CASSPLVQDSYYGYTF
-	TRBV6-5	-	TRBJ2-7	TGTGCCAGCAGTTACAACCAGGACCTCTCCGAGCAGTACTTC	CASSYNQDLSEQYF
-	TRBV18	-	TRBJ2-6	TGTGCCAGCGACGGTGCTGGGGCCAACGTCCTGACTTTC	CASDGAGANVLTF
-	TRBV18	TRBD1	TRBJ2-2	TGTGCCAGCTCCAAAGGACAGGGCTACACCGGGGAGCTGTTTTTT	CASSKGQGYTGELFF
-	TRBV7-2	-	TRBJ2-5	TGTGCCAGCAGCTTTCAAAGGGAGACCCAGTACTTC	CASSFQRETQYF
-	TRBV20-1	-	TRBJ2-2	TGCAGTGCTAGAGACACCGGGGAGCTGTTTTTT	CSARDTGELFF
-	TRBV21-1	-	TRBJ2-1	TGTGCCAGCAGCGCCAAGCCCTCCGGGACAGATACTTACAATGAGCAGTTCTTC	CASSAKPSGTDTYNEQFF
-	TRBV28	-	TRBJ1-4	TGTGCCAGCAGTTTGACAGAAGCAACTAATGAAAAACTGTTTTTT	CASSLTEATNEKLFF
-	TRBV7-2	-	TRBJ2-5	TGTGCCAGCAGCTTAGGGAGCGGGCGGGTTCTTGGGACCCAGTACTTC	CASSLGSGRVLGTQYF
-	TRBV10-1	TRBD1	TRBJ2-2	TGCGCCAGCAGTGAGTCGAGGGGGCTGAACACCGGGGAGCTGTTTTTT	CASSESRGLNTGELFF
-	TRBV9	TRBD1	TRBJ2-7	TGTGCCAGCAGCCCTTCCCCGACAGGGGGGCAATACGAGCAGTACTTC	CASSPSPTGGQYEQYF
-	TRBV19	-	TRBJ2-4	TGTGCCAGTAGTATATATAGCGAGGCCAAAAACATTCAGTACTTC	CASSIYSEAKNIQYF
-	TRBV11-3	-	TRBJ2-3	TGTGCCAGCAGCTTAGATCCAGATACGCAGTATTTT	CASSLDPDTQYF
-	TRBV11-2	-	TRBJ1-4	TGTGCCAGCAGCTTTTTTAGGGGTTCTAATGAAAAACTGTTTTTT	CASSFFRGSNEKLFF
-	TRBV29-1	TRBD1	TRBJ1-2	TGCAGCGTTGAGGGACAGGGATATGGCTACACCTTC	CSVEGQGYGYTF
-	TRBV5-8	TRBD2	TRBJ2-7	TGTGCCAGCAGCTTGGATCTAGCGGGAGGGAGCTCCTACGAGCAGTACTTC	CASSLDLAGGSSYEQYF
once	TRBV2	-	TRBJ1-1	TGTGCCAGCAGTGAAGCGACAGTGAACACTGAAGCTTTCTTT	CASSEATVNTEAFF
-	TRBV6-5	TRBD2	TRBJ2-1	TGTGCCAGCAGCTTAGCGGGAGGGCCAAACAATGAGCAGTTCTTC	CASSLAGGPNNEQFF
once	TRBV9	TRBD2	TRBJ2-3	TGTGCCAGCAGCCCTCACCCCACTAGCGGCACAGATACGCAGTATTTT	CASSPHPTSGTDTQYF